The clone carrying this T cell receptor beta chain has a single count. Per the original methods: It was from reference gene primer amplification that nucleated cell counts were estimated. Sequenced by immunoSEQ multiplex PCR; TCRdb stores in-frame clones only, minus some. The DNA gave D and trimming, while V, J and clone size come from that table. The repertoire holds around 300,000 clones, 70% to 90% seen once, with about 8.6% in the top ten. This sample is part of a study of blood T cell repertoires in COVID-19. Study overall: The origin of the acute and convalescent COVID-19 samples was the United States, Italy and Spain. Sources were T cells, B-cell-depleted T cells, or PBMCs; the material itself was cDNA or gDNA.

V was clipped by 4 bases and J by 4 bases; unmatched bases: 3. Germline V gene sequence: CDR1 LGHDT, CDR2 YNNKEL (reference sequence). This CDR3 is built from 13 residues. The clonotype originates from a young man with active or convalescent COVID-19. This chain connects TRBV3-1 (or the pseudogene TRBV3-2) to TRBJ1-2; 7 nucleotides match TRBD1. Sequenced: peripheral blood. The CDR3 here is CASSRGQVYGYTF. As DNA, the CDR3 is TGTGCCAGCAGCCGCGGACAGGTCTATGGCTACACCTTC.